This TCR beta chain is drawn from a study of OX40 agonist ivuxolimab in advanced cancers. Study-level findings and limits: Researchers did not establish what antigens the expanded peripheral T cells target. Normalized T-cell clonal expansion was also low in some nonresponders.

The CDR3 covers 12 residues. Germline assignment: CDR1 LNHNV and CDR2 YYDKDF (reference sequence). Concerning this clone: Its antigen is unidentified. The junction shows a germline mismatch at one end, possibly a read error.

Method: immunoSEQ multiplex PCR; TCRdb's copy keeps in-frame clones and lacks some. The profile covers 45,000 to 60,000 clones, with 91% appearing a single time and 3.8% taken by the ten largest. Blood specimens came from baseline, cycle 4 day 1, and cycle 7 day 1. This rearrangement joins TRBV15 to TRBJ2-1; D not resolved. Sequenced here: CD4+ or CD8+ T cells sorted from blood, sampled in a trial of the OX40 agonist ivuxolimab. The TCR sequence derives from an adult with an advanced solid tumor such as melanoma, head and neck, liver or kidney cancer. This CDR3 is CATSHINNEQLF. CDR3 DNA: TGTGCCACCAGCCATATCAACAATGAGCAGCTCTTC.